Below are 8 T cell receptor beta chains sequenced from a single sample in a study of memory CD4+ T cells and cytomegalovirus serostatus. Sequencing was performed with immunoSEQ multiplex PCR; in TCRdb, only in-frame clones are kept and a portion is missing. The repertoire consists of about 57,000 clones, with approximately 79% occurring once and the leading ten covering 0.65% to 0.9%. The sort gate was single viable CD3+CD4+CD8-CD45RO+ cells for memory CD4+ T cells. Sequenced sample: memory CD4+ T cells from blood. The receptors come from an adult in good health and CMV-seronegative.

The V call is TRBV25-1, the J call TRBJ2-1, with 13 bases that match TRBD2. Trimming removed 2 bases from V and 7 bases from J; junction bases left unmatched: 11. CDR1 is MGHDK and CDR2 is SYGVNS in the germline V gene. The CDR3 runs 18 residues. The CDR3 is CASSEPNLLAGGRNEQFF. CDR3 DNA: TGTGCCAGCAGTGAACCGAACTTACTAGCGGGGGGGCGGAATGAGCAGTTCTTC.

V usage is TRBV28 and J usage is TRBJ1-4, with D perhaps TRBD1 (6 bases). The CDR3 length is 15 residues. Germline V CDR1 and CDR2: MDHEN, SYDVKM. V was cut by 3 bases and J by 6 bases, with 14 bases left in between. The CDR3 nucleotides read TGTGCCAGCAGTTTCTTTGGGGGCGATGATGAAAAACTGTTTTTT. Its protein is CASSFFGGDDEKLFF. Full variable domain (remainder filled in from reference TRBV28 and TRBJ1-4): DVKVTQSSRYLVKRTGEKVFLECVQDMDHENMFWYRQDPGLGLRLIYFSYDVKMKEKGDIPEGYSVSREKKERFSLILESASTNQTSMYLCASSFFGGDDEKLFFGSGTQLSVL.

The rearrangement joins TRBV5-1 to TRBJ2-1; 13 bases are a match to TRBD2. Germline lookup yields CDR1 SGHRS and CDR2 YFSETQ. Germline trimming cut 2 bases from V and 5 bases from J; bases unmatched to any gene: 1. This CDR3 contains 15 residues. This chain's CDR3 is CASSLGTSGNNEQFF. Written as DNA, the CDR3 is TGCGCCAGCAGCTTAGGGACTAGCGGGAACAATGAGCAGTTCTTC.

The J gene is TRBJ2-2, the V gene TRBV5-6; unclear D gene. In germline, CDR1 is SGHDT, CDR2 YYEEEE. The CDR3 is made up of 13 amino acids. Trimming took 1 base from V and 3 from J, leaving 4 bases between them. The CDR3 DNA sequence: TGTGCCAGCAGCTTGCCACACACCGGGGAGCTGTTTTTT. Translated, it gives CASSLPHTGELFF.

The CDR3 DNA reads TGTGCCAGCGGGGGAAACTATGGCTACACCTTC. It encodes CASGGNYGYTF. The rearrangement links TRBV6-6 to TRBJ1-2; maybe TRBD1 (5 bases). The CDR3 length is 11 residues. The V end lost 8 bases, the J end lost 2 bases, and 6 bases lay between the germline ends. CDR1 and CDR2 from the germline V gene are MNHNY and SVGAGI (reference sequence).

By its share, this clone is medium-sized. This chain joins TRBV6-5 and TRBJ1-6, with D hard to call. The CDR3 consists of 12 residues. Trimming took 6 bases from V and 10 from J, leaving 10 bases between them. CDR1 and CDR2 from the germline V gene are MNHEY and SVGAGI. The CDR3 DNA follows: TGTGCCAGCAGCTTCCGAGAGTCACCCCTCCACTTT. This encodes CASSFRESPLHF.

This clone is a singleton in its sample. The V gene is TRBV28, the J gene TRBJ2-2, with D perhaps given as TRBD1 or TRBD2 (7 bases each). CDR3 length: 16 amino acids. The V end was cut by 7 bases, the J end by 1 base, with 16 bases between. The germline CDR1 and CDR2 sequences are MDHEN and SYDVKM. CDR3 residues: CASTQGGRGNTGELFF. CDR3 DNA sequence: TGTGCCAGCACCCAGGGGGGGAGGGGGAACACCGGGGAGCTGTTTTTT.

The chain recombines TRBV18 with TRBJ2-6, with D uncertain. The length of the CDR3 is 13 residues. V lost 5 bases and J 1 base, leaving 3 bases between the germline ends. Germline V gives CDR1 KGHSH, CDR2 LQKENI. CDR3 nucleotides: TGTGCCAGCTCAGGTTCTGGGGCCAACGTCCTGACTTTC. Amino acids: CASSGSGANVLTF.